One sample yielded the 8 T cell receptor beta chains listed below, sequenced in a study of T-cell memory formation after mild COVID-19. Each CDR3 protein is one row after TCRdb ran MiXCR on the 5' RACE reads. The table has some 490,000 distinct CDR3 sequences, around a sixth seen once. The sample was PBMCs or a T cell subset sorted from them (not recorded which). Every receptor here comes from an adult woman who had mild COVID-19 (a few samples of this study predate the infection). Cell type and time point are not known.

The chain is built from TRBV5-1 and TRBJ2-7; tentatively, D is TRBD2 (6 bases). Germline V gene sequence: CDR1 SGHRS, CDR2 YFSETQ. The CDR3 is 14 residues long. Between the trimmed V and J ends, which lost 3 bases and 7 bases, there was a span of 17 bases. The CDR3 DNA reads TGCGCCAGCAGCTCCCTAGCGAACCCGGGGGAGCAGTACTTC. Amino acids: CASSSLANPGEQYF.

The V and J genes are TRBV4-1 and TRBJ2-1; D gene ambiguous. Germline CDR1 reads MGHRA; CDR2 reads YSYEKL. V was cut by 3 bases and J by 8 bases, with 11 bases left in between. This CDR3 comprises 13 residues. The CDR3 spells CASSQVRGDEQFF. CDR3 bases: TGCGCCAGCAGCCAGGTTAGAGGTGATGAGCAGTTCTTC.

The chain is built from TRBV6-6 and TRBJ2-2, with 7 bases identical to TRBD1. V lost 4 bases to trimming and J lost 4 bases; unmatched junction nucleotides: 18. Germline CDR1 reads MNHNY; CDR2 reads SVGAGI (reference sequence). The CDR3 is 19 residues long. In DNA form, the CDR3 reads TGTGCCAGCAGTTTCCGACAGGGATCTCTTCGGGTGGCCACCGGGGAGCTGTTTTTT. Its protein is CASSFRQGSLRVATGELFF.

This chain's CDR3 is CASSSPGSEQFF. In nucleotides, the CDR3 is TGTGCCAGCAGCTCACCCGGCTCGGAGCAGTTCTTC. The V gene is TRBV7-9, the J gene TRBJ2-1; D gene ambiguous. This CDR3 spans 12 amino acids. CDR1 and CDR2 (germline): SEHNR, FQNEAQ (reference sequence). V was pared by 4 bases and J by 10 bases, with 11 bases between. The variable domain in full, completed from reference TRBV7-9 and TRBJ2-1, reads DTGVSQNPRHKITKRGQNVTFRCDPISEHNRLYWYRQTLGQGPEFLTYFQNEAQLEKSRLLSDRFSAERPKGSFSTLEIQRTEQGDSAMYLCASSSPGSEQFFGPGTRLTVL.

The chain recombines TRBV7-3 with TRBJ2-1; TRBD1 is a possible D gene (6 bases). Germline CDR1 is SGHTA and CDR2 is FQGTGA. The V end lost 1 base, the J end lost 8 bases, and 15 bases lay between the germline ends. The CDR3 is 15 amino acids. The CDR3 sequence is CASSLRPGRGHEQFF. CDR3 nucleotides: TGTGCCAGCAGCTTAAGGCCGGGCAGGGGCCATGAGCAGTTCTTC.

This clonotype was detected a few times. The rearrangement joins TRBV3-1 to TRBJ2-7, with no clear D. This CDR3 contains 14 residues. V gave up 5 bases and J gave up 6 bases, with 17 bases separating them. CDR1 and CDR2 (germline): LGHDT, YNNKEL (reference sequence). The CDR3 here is CASSFVGETREQYF. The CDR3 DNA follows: TGTGCCAGCAGCTTTGTTGGGGAAACGCGCGAGCAGTACTTC.

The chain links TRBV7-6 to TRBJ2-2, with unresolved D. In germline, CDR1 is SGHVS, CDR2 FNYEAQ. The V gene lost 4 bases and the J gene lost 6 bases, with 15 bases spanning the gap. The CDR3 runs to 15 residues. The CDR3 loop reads CASSSPRHGPGELFF. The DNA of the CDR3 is TGTGCCAGCAGCTCCCCCCGACACGGTCCCGGGGAGCTGTTTTTT.

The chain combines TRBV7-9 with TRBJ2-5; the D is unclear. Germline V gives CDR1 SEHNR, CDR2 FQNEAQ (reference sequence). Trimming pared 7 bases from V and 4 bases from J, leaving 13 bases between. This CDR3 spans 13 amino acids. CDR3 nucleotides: TGTGCCAGCAAAATGGGGAATCTAGAGACCCAGTACTTC. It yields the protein CASKMGNLETQYF.